This TCR beta chain was identified during a study of cytomegalovirus exposure and HLA in healthy donors (dated by TCRdb to the late 2010s). General notes on the study: In an earlier analysis of 587 of the donors, approximately 260 Gb of sequence data and 90 million to 120 million unique TCR beta sequences from about 179 million T cells were reported. An early release covering roughly 640 HLA-typed donors comprised roughly 300 gigabases of sequencing data and tens of millions of unique TCR sequences. Of the roughly 410 genotyped donors, less than 85% were placed in the genetic ancestry cluster associated with self-reported Caucasian donors. The study aimed to test whether signatures of past pathogen exposure could be identified by cataloging public T cell receptors. The T cell repertoires of some 670 subjects were profiled by immunosequencing and related to cytomegalovirus serostatus. Along with the approximately 700-subject first cohort, a separate validation cohort of around 120 different subjects was used. To predict cytomegalovirus infection status, the study brought together high-throughput TCR immunosequencing, statistical association of individual TCRs with disease status, and machine learning. A later analysis re-analyzed previously published TCR beta repertoires from approximately 700 donors and added high-resolution HLA genotyping to study TCR occurrence patterns. The later analysis used no new phenotypic data to find candidate immune exposures, relying instead on TCR beta sequences and their occurrence across donors. An earlier analysis of approximately 500 of the donors applied high-throughput TCR beta sequencing to assess whether each TCR beta V gene segment acted as functional or pseudogenic. Donor age, sex, ethnicity and CMV serostatus were collected together with the repertoire data. A later genetic analysis took genome-wide SNP genotypes for about 55% of the 666 donors and used that subset as a discovery cohort. All discovery cohort repertoires had been generated on a single sequencing platform. Class I and class II HLA loci were covered by the typing at four-digit resolution. Typing coverage varied by locus: about 620-630 donors for A, B, C, DRB1 and DQB1; approximately 500 for DQA1; more than 600 for DPA1; about 450 for DPB1. Roughly five DR-DQ haplotypes were handled as single units for association and clustering because linkage in the cohort was strong. On average, about 200,000 unique TCR beta nucleotide sequences were sequenced per donor among 300 to 500 genotyped donors of the cohort, with roughly 18% of those sequences being non-productive.

The protocol used for the library was the immunoSEQ multiplex PCR assay. For the multiplex PCR, a mixture combining 60 forward primers for TCR Vbeta segments and 13 reverse primers for TCR Jbeta segments was used. A multiplex PCR assay on genomic DNA amplified the CDR3 region of rearranged TCR beta genes. The Illumina HiSeq System was used to sequence the amplified TCR beta libraries as 87-base-pair reads. The original methods were these. A later analysis counted some 74 million unique TCR beta chains across the 666 repertoires, and 10 million to 11 million of these chains were shared by at least two donors. A nearest-neighbor algorithm error-corrected the raw reads and collapsed the reads into unique sequences, merging closely related sequences to remove PCR and sequencing errors. V, D and J gene segments were assigned by aligning CDR3 sequences to IMGT reference sequences. For a sequence to be retained, a match of at least six nucleotides was required to both a V gene segment and a J gene segment. A rearrangement was called productive if the CDR3 had no stop codons and remained in frame with V and J, and every other rearrangement was called non-productive. Following IMGT convention, CDR3 was defined as the stretch from the second conserved V-encoded cysteine up to the conserved J-encoded phenylalanine. Sequences without an unambiguous match to a single V gene segment were excluded from the earlier analysis of almost 600 of the donors. An earlier analysis of a few hundred of the donors called V segments functional above 56.7% productive rearrangements and segregating when the between-donor standard deviation exceeded 5%. To diagnose cytomegalovirus status from the catalog of TCR beta chain sequences, a statistical classification framework was built. A later analysis assigned V and J genes by comparing TCR nucleotide sequences with IMGT/GENE-DB human TR gene sequences. The TCRdist pipeline was used in a later analysis to assign CDR3 sequences and most-parsimonious VDJ recombination scenarios. In a later analysis, each TCR beta chain was defined by its CDR3 amino acid sequence together with its V-gene family, and reads without a unique V-gene family were excluded. As a way to deal with suspected cross-contamination and a sequencing artifact, a later analysis dropped roughly 620 nucleotide sequences that were highly shared and had low generation probability. A later analysis calculated a clonal expansion index for each public chain from normalized within-repertoire ranks of inferred template counts. In a later analysis, generation probabilities were computed using a VDJ recombination model fitted to out-of-frame rearrangements, and the results were checked against IGoR. A later analysis scored TCR-TCR, TCR-HLA and TCR-CMV co-occurrence with hypergeometric tests, applying a repertoire-size bias correction to TCR pairs. In a later analysis, false discovery rates were estimated by permuting HLA or CMV assignments 20 times. In a later analysis, co-occurring TCRs were grouped with DBSCAN, and TCRdist sequence similarity was added when clustering was performed within HLA-allele-positive subsets. For co-occurrence clustering, repertoires with fewer than 30,000 or more than 120,000 public chains were excluded, along with about five repertoires with anomalous nucleotide sharing. Not all clones reach the TCRdb copy of this immuneACCESS table, which keeps in-frame sequences only. Checked studies attribute under half of the gap to unresolved V genes and leave the rest unexplained. That table gives V, J and clone size, and the DNA gave D and trimming. The sample table records over 100,000 clones; under 85% of these occur just once. The ten largest account for approximately 7.7% of the sample.

Trimming accounts for 4 bases at V and 2 bases at J, while the number of junction bases matched to no gene is 7. From its cysteine to its phenylalanine, the CDR3 spans 16 amino acids. The DNA shown is the 48-base CDR3, in frame from base 1. The germline V gene yields SGHDT for CDR1 and YYEEEE for CDR2. The research as a whole found: HLA typing was unavailable for some donors at each locus, so association tests used only the typed subset. A later analysis associated approximately 17,000 TCR beta sequences with specific HLA alleles at a false discovery rate of 0.05. Several of the top co-occurrence clusters appeared to be linked to parvovirus B19, influenza, CMV and Epstein-Barr virus, according to a later analysis. Presence/absence analyses assumed roughly uniform sequencing depth across donors, an assumption that may not hold. A total of about 180 TCR beta chains were listed by the study as associated with cytomegalovirus. In an earlier analysis of fewer than 750 of the donors, most TCR beta V segments were observed in productive rearrangements about 87% or about 30% of the time, broadly matching IMGT annotations. A later genetic analysis associated a missense DCLRE1C variant with V-gene and J-gene trimming of TCR beta chains, and an independent cohort replicated the association. Only TCR beta chains were sequenced in this cohort, and the absence of alpha or paired-chain data limited detectable features. Most TCR sequences were observed very rarely across donors, whereas some public TCRs were present in many individuals. In a later analysis, most CMV-associated TCR beta chains were found to appear HLA-restricted, with HLA associations seemingly driven largely by CMV exposure. Three of the identified cytomegalovirus-associated TCR beta chains were confirmed in vitro to be specific for cytomegalovirus antigens. In a later analysis, HLA-associated TCR beta chains showed more clonal expansion and lower generation probabilities than non-associated chains that were equally common. The authors suggested that the approach could potentially be generalized to other disease states and immunological phenotypes. Because the 87-base-pair reads could not distinguish some IMGT-functional V segments, including TRBV6-2 and TRBV6-3, those segments were excluded. Correlated functional status among segregating V segments might reflect linkage disequilibrium, but an unknown experimental factor could not be ruled out. According to a later analysis, TCR association rates differed among HLA loci, with DRB1 alleles showing the most associated TCRs and HLA-C alleles showing the fewest. Some 15 rarely observed V segments, including chromosome 9 orphons, were excluded from the earlier analysis of about 610 of the donors because counts were too low. For the cohort, immune exposure information was limited to CMV serostatus. A cluster of highly shared sequence variants was judged likely to represent a technical artifact of the sequencing pipeline. A later genetic analysis reported fewer N-insertions in productive TCRs among donors in an Asian-associated ancestry cluster than the roughly 620-donor mean. A further reported finding was that TCR beta sequences accurately predicted the HLA-A and HLA-B alleles for most subjects in the first cohort. The classifier was reported to diagnose cytomegalovirus status with high specificity and sensitivity in both the original and validation cohorts. Assigning TCR associations to individual alleles was difficult when HLA alleles, especially DR and DQ, strongly co-occurred.

The cohort comprised hundreds of healthy bone marrow donors. At the time of sampling, all cohort members were nominally healthy, though unrecorded immune exposures were likely present. The donor was CMV seropositive and belonged to the group of more than 250 seropositive cohort members. A peripheral blood sample was collected from each donor, and TCR beta sequencing was performed on peripheral blood mononuclear cells. The Qiagen DNeasy Blood Extraction Kit was used to extract genomic DNA from the blood cell samples. On this clone itself: Which antigen it targets is not known. No base quality information exists; no much larger clone differs at one position.

Sequencing was carried out using PBMCs. The chain links TRBV5-6 with TRBJ2-7; 12 nucleotides in the junction match TRBD2. The source is a woman in her forties or fifties in good health and CMV-seropositive. The CDR3 is CASSPGLAGSPYEQYF. The DNA is TGTGCCAGCAGCCCAGGACTAGCGGGAAGCCCCTACGAGCAGTACTTC.